This is a list of T cell receptor beta chains from one sample in a study of spatial heterogeneity in lung cancer. TCRdb ran MiXCR on the 5' RACE reads and lists one entry per CDR3 protein. Of fewer than 60,000 distinct CDR3 sequences listed, around 7% are singletons. The sequenced sample was PBMCs, obtained at follow-up. These receptors were collected from a female donor with early-stage non-small cell lung cancer. The CDR3 runs from the conserved cysteine through the conserved F or W. D genes are given only for firm matches. The size field is filled for only some rows; it gives once, few, many or a size class.

j_call d_call clone_size v_call cdr3_aa cdr3_nt
TRBJ2-4 TRBD2 few TRBV2 CASIAGMIAKNIQYF TGTGCCAGCATAGCGGGGATGATAGCCAAAAACATTCAGTACTTC
TRBJ2-2 TRBD1 many TRBV24-1 CATSRQGNTGELFF TGTGCCACCAGTAGACAGGGGAACACCGGGGAGCTGTTTTTT
TRBJ2-3 TRBD2 many TRBV11-2 CASRRLAGGPADTQYF TGTGCCAGCCGCCGACTAGCGGGGGGGCCGGCAGATACGCAGTATTTT
TRBJ2-5 TRBD2 many TRBV20-1 CSAREWGGSTETQYF TGCAGTGCCAGGGAGTGGGGGGGGTCAACGGAGACCCAGTACTTC
TRBJ1-6 - many TRBV7-9 CASSLETYNSPLHF TGTGCCAGCAGCTTAGAAACCTATAATTCACCCCTCCACTTT
TRBJ2-7 TRBD1 few TRBV20-1 CSASRDRPYEQYF TGCAGTGCTAGCCGGGACAGGCCCTACGAGCAGTACTTC
TRBJ2-5 - many TRBV5-1 CASSEDSPRLSTQYF TGCGCCAGCAGCGAAGACAGTCCTCGTCTGAGCACCCAGTACTTC
TRBJ1-2 - - TRBV7-2 CASSPPAGGGYTF TGTGCCAGCAGCCCCCCGGCAGGTGGGGGCTACACCTTC
TRBJ2-2 TRBD2 - TRBV4-1 CASKGTSGGLRTGELFF TGCGCCAGCAAGGGGACTAGCGGGGGGCTGAGAACCGGGGAGCTGTTTTTT
TRBJ2-1 TRBD2 few TRBV5-1 CASSLMTSGGLRSSYNEQFF TGTGCCAGCAGCTTGATGACTAGCGGGGGCCTAAGGAGCTCCTACAATGAGCAGTTCTTC
TRBJ2-3 - - TRBV3-1 CASSQGSGQYF TGTGCCAGCAGCCAAGGGTCGGGGCAGTATTTT
TRBJ2-1 TRBD2 - TRBV28 CASTGLASREQFF TGTGCCAGCACGGGACTAGCGTCGCGTGAGCAGTTCTTC
TRBJ2-1 TRBD2 - TRBV10-1 CASSAGTSGGKGEQFF TGCGCCAGCAGTGCCGGGACTAGCGGGGGTAAGGGTGAGCAGTTCTTC
TRBJ1-2 - many TRBV10-3 CAISGYYGYTF TGTGCCATCAGTGGGTACTATGGCTACACCTTC
TRBJ2-7 - - TRBV4-3 CASSQDLLGAYEQYF TGCGCCAGCAGCCAAGACCTCCTAGGGGCCTACGAGCAGTACTTC
TRBJ2-3 - many TRBV28 CASNESTDTQYF TGTGCCAGTAATGAGAGCACAGATACGCAGTATTTT
TRBJ2-3 - many TRBV7-9 CASSASGGADTQYF TGTGCCAGCAGCGCCAGCGGAGGGGCAGATACGCAGTATTTT
TRBJ2-1 - many TRBV27 CASSFYRTSYNEQFF TGTGCCAGCAGTTTTTATCGCACCTCCTACAATGAGCAGTTCTTC
TRBJ2-1 - many TRBV7-2 CASSLARRRAYNEQFF TGTGCCAGCAGCTTAGCACGAAGGAGGGCGTACAATGAGCAGTTCTTC
TRBJ1-5 - many TRBV20-1 CSARPRATNQPQHF TGCAGTGCTAGACCCCGGGCCACCAATCAGCCCCAGCATTTT
TRBJ2-5 - many TRBV20-1 CSAPGETQYF TGCAGTGCCCCGGGGGAGACCCAGTACTTC
TRBJ1-2 TRBD1 - TRBV12-3/TRBV12-4 CASSSGTGRGYTF TGTGCCAGCAGTTCCGGGACAGGGCGCGGCTACACCTTC
TRBJ2-7 - many TRBV7-9 CASSPTGSHEQYF TGTGCCAGCAGCCCCACGGGGAGCCACGAGCAGTACTTC
TRBJ2-5 TRBD2 - TRBV6-2/TRBV6-3 CASRAEGAGGRRVTQYF TGTGCCAGCAGAGCGGAAGGCGCGGGGGGGCGTCGTGTGACCCAGTACTTC
TRBJ2-6 - many TRBV5-1 CASSRTVTSGANVLTF TGCGCCAGCAGCCGGACAGTTACATCTGGGGCCAACGTCCTGACTTTC